One sample yielded the 2 T cell receptor beta chains listed below, sequenced in a study of cytomegalovirus exposure and HLA in healthy donors. The PCR had 60 Vbeta and 13 Jbeta primers. Assay: immunoSEQ multiplex PCR; the TCRdb copy retains only in-frame clones and omits some. This table lists 180,000 or so clones. Sequenced: PBMCs. The receptors shown here come from a woman younger than 30 in good health and CMV-seropositive.

The chain recombines TRBV25-1 with TRBJ2-3; D is possibly TRBD1 (5 bases). Trimming removed 4 bases at V and 1 base at J, with 6 bases between. This CDR3 has 13 amino acids. Germline CDR1 MGHDK, CDR2 SYGVNS. CDR3 DNA: TGTGCCAGCAGTGTACAGGGCACAGATACGCAGTATTTT. This translates into CASSVQGTDTQYF.

The chain recombines TRBV18 with TRBJ2-7; the D gene is possibly TRBD1 (6 bases). The V and J ends lost 4 bases and 3 bases respectively, with 10 bases between them. This CDR3 contains 13 residues. CDR1 and CDR2 (germline): KGHSH, LQKENI. The CDR3 reads CASSQGTNYEQYF. The CDR3 region has the DNA TGTGCCAGCTCACAGGGGACAAACTACGAGCAGTACTTC.